What follows are 27 T cell receptor beta chains derived from one specimen sequenced in a study of beta chain features in type 1 diabetes. Study-wide points: For Type 1 diabetes patients, all four CD4+ subsets carried TCRB CDR3s that were moderately but significantly shorter.

Their antigens remain unidentified. cDNA synthesis used the whole RNA isolate, giving expressed TCRB sequences. Sequencing used immunoSEQ multiplex PCR; TCRdb keeps in-frame clones, though not all of them. The repertoire has about 340,000 clones, roughly 13% of them found once; the top ten carry roughly 0.015%. Material: naive CD4+ T cells from blood. The source is a woman younger than 30 with type 1 diabetes.

V gene TRBV29-1 combines with J gene TRBJ2-2; TRBD1 agrees at 12 bases. This CDR3 contains 15 residues. The V and J ends lost 7 bases and 0 bases, in that order; junction bases with no gene match: 3. Germline V gene data show CDR1 as SQVTM and CDR2 as ANQGSEA. CDR3 in amino acids: CSAGTGGSNTGELFF. As DNA, the CDR3 is TGCAGCGCCGGGACAGGGGGCTCGAACACCGGGGAGCTGTTTTTT.

This clone was detected a few times. V usage is TRBV18 and J usage is TRBJ2-7; 10 positions match TRBD2. The CDR3 runs 15 residues. The V segment lost 3 bases and the J segment 4 bases; nucleotides outside the gene matches: 6. CDR1 and CDR2 from the germline V gene are KGHSH and LQKENI. CDR3 coding DNA: TGTGCCAGCTCACCCGGGACTAGCGTCCGGTACGAGCAGTACTTC. This codes for CASSPGTSVRYEQYF.

The chain has TRBV7-3 and TRBJ2-1, with D possibly TRBD1 on 5 matching bases. The V and J ends lost 6 bases and 8 bases respectively, with 23 bases between them. From germline, CDR1 is SGHTA and CDR2 FQGTGA. The CDR3 covers 16 residues. The CDR3 protein is CASSSNPIPGYDEQFF. CDR3 bases: TGTGCCAGCAGTTCTAACCCGATACCAGGGTACGATGAGCAGTTCTTC.

The chain joins TRBV5-1 to TRBJ2-1; 9 positions match TRBD2. V was pared by 4 bases and J by 3 bases, with 11 bases of the junction left unmatched. The germline V gene encodes CDR1 SGHRS and CDR2 YFSETQ. The CDR3 totals 17 residues. The CDR3 sequence is CASSLGGRAGFYNEQFF. CDR3 nucleotides: TGCGCCAGCAGCCTGGGCGGGAGGGCCGGTTTCTACAATGAGCAGTTCTTC.

This clone appeared once. The chain carries TRBV5-1 and TRBJ2-3, with 8 bases fitting TRBD1. Trimming removed 4 bases from V and 1 base from J; junction bases left unmatched: 2. CDR3 length equals 14 residues. From germline, CDR1 is SGHRS and CDR2 YFSETQ. CDR3 in DNA: TGCGCCAGCAGCCCGACAGGGGGCACAGATACGCAGTATTTT. Amino acid sequence: CASSPTGGTDTQYF.

This clone has a handful of counts. The chain combines TRBV11-2 with TRBJ2-1; TRBD2 agrees at 8 bases. This CDR3 is 15 amino acids long. The V and J ends lost 3 bases and 2 bases, in that order; junction bases with no gene match: 3. Germline V lookup: CDR1 SGHAT, CDR2 FQNNGV. In DNA, the CDR3 is TGTGCCAGCAGCTTCACTAGCGGTACCTACAATGAGCAGTTCTTC. Its translation is CASSFTSGTYNEQFF.

This clone was seen more than once but under ten times. The CDR3 protein is CASSTSGRNTDTQYF. As DNA, the CDR3 is TGTGCCAGCAGCACTAGCGGGAGGAACACAGATACGCAGTATTTT. This chain links TRBV7-3 with TRBJ2-3, with 12 bases identical to TRBD2. CDR3 length equals 15 residues. Trimming at V came to 5 bases and at J to 2 bases, leaving 2 bases not matched to a gene. Looked up from germline, CDR1 is SGHTA and CDR2 is FQGTGA.

The sample holds a few counts of this clone. The rearrangement uses TRBV28 and TRBJ2-1; 14 bases align to TRBD2. Germline V CDR1 and CDR2: MDHEN, SYDVKM. The V segment lost 6 bases and the J segment 8 bases; nucleotides outside the gene matches: 6. CDR3 length: 15 amino acids. CDR3: CASSRGTSGSDEQFF. The CDR3 DNA sequence: TGTGCCAGCAGCCGCGGGACTAGCGGGAGCGATGAGCAGTTCTTC.

This clone was seen a few times. The CDR3 DNA reads TGTGCCAGCAGCATTCCGACAGGGAAAGAAGCTTTCTTT. Its protein product is CASSIPTGKEAFF. V usage is TRBV7-2 and J usage is TRBJ1-1, with 7 bases that match TRBD1. The germline V gene encodes CDR1 SGHTA and CDR2 FQGNSA. With 5 bases clipped from V and 8 bases from J, the junction kept 8 bases outside the gene matches. The CDR3 extends over 13 amino acids. The full variable domain, its missing parts supplied by reference TRBV7-2 and TRBJ1-1, is GAGVSQSPSNKVTEKGKDVELRCDPISGHTALYWYRQSLGQGLEFLIYFQGNSAPDKSGLPSDRFSAERTGGSVSTLTIQRTQQEDSAVYLCASSIPTGKEAFFGQGTRLTVV.

The genes are TRBV12-5 and TRBJ2-7, with TRBD2 matching 7 bases. The CDR3 loop spans 13 amino acids. J was trimmed by 4 bases and V by 7 bases; bases with no gene match: 7. Per the germline V gene, CDR1 is LGHNT and CDR2 is FRNRAP. The chain's CDR3 is CASAPSGSYEQYV. CDR3 DNA: TGTGCTAGTGCCCCTAGCGGATCTTACGAGCAGTACGTC.

This chain's CDR3 is CASSIRAGAYNEQFF. The CDR3 DNA follows: TGTGCCAGTAGTATCAGGGCGGGAGCGTACAATGAGCAGTTCTTC. The rearrangement uses TRBV19 and TRBJ2-1; TRBD2 agrees at 7 bases. Looked up from germline, CDR1 is LNHDA and CDR2 is SQIVND (reference sequence). This CDR3 has 15 amino acids. V lost 3 bases and J lost 4; bases outside the gene matches: 6.

The table lists this clone with a few counts. The J gene is TRBJ2-5, the V gene TRBV5-4; the match to TRBD2 covers 14 bases. The germline gives CDR1 SGHNT, CDR2 YYREEE (reference sequence). V was clipped by 5 bases and J by 3 bases; unmatched bases: 3. CDR3 length: 15 residues. CDR3 DNA sequence: TGTGCCAGCAGTTCGGGACTAGCGGGAGAAGAGACCCAGTACTTC. This encodes CASSSGLAGEETQYF.

J is TRBJ2-7 and V is TRBV30; D not certain. CDR1 is GTSNPN, CDR2 SVGIG, per germline (reference sequence). Trimming took off 2 bases at V and 0 bases at J, with 11 bases between the two ends. The CDR3 is made up of 14 amino acids. CDR3 DNA: TGTGCCTGGAGTTCTACGACAAGCTCCTACGAGCAGTACGTC. Its translation: CAWSSTTSSYEQYV.

This clone was seen only a few times. The J gene is TRBJ1-2, the V gene TRBV29-1; TRBD1 aligns across 7 bases. The CDR3 extends over 11 amino acids. The junction had 7 bases not matched to a gene; V was cut back by 7 bases and J by 8 bases. CDR1 is SQVTM and CDR2 is ANQGSEA in the germline V gene. CDR3 in DNA: TGCAGCGCCCGACAGGGAGGCGGCTACACCTTC. Translated: CSARQGGGYTF.

The chain joins TRBV11-2 to TRBJ1-2, with a possible D match to TRBD1 (6 bases). Germline V lookup: CDR1 SGHAT, CDR2 FQNNGV. The CDR3 is 11 amino acids. Trimming removed 6 bases at V and 8 bases at J, with 10 bases between. CDR3 DNA: TGTGCCAGCAGTCGGCAGGGGGGCTACACCTTC. Translated, it gives CASSRQGGYTF.

This rearrangement joins TRBV19 to TRBJ1-6; D might be TRBD1 (5 bases). This CDR3 has 12 amino acids. Trimming removed 5 bases at V and 14 bases at J, with 13 bases between. From germline, CDR1 is LNHDA and CDR2 SQIVND (reference sequence). For the CDR3, the DNA is TGTGCCAGTAGTCCGCGTAGACAGTCCCTCCACTTT. It encodes CASSPRRQSLHF.

This clone has just a few counts. The V gene is TRBV19, the J gene TRBJ2-1; D is possibly TRBD2 (6 bases). This CDR3 region has 14 residues. The germline V gene has CDR1 LNHDA and CDR2 SQIVND (reference sequence). Deletions cut 10 bases from V and 4 bases from J, with 17 bases between. CDR3 loop: CATRTTRGYNEQFF. CDR3 sequence (DNA): TGTGCCACCAGGACTACCAGAGGGTACAATGAGCAGTTCTTC.

In this sample, this clone turned up a few times. The rearrangement joins TRBV27 to TRBJ1-5, with a possible D match to TRBD1 (5 bases). This CDR3 contains 15 residues. Trimming left V 0 bases short and J 4 bases short, with 10 bases between. Germline loops: CDR1 MNHEY, CDR2 SMNVEV (reference sequence). The CDR3 DNA reads as TGTGCCAGCAGTTTATCGGGGCAGTTTAATCAGCCCCAGCATTTT. It encodes CASSLSGQFNQPQHF.

Only a few counts were recorded for this clone. The CDR3 protein is CAISEGRQETQYF. CDR3 DNA: TGTGCCATCAGTGAGGGCAGACAAGAGACCCAGTACTTC. The V and J genes are TRBV10-3 and TRBJ2-5; D gene unclear. CDR1 and CDR2 (germline): ENHRY, SYGVKD. Between the trimmed V and J ends, which lost 2 bases and 2 bases, there was a span of 6 bases. The CDR3 length is 13 residues.

The chain couples TRBV4-1 to TRBJ1-5; D remains unclear. Germline V lookup: CDR1 MGHRA, CDR2 YSYEKL. The CDR3 loop spans 14 amino acids. V shed 1 base and J shed 4 bases, with 8 bases lying between them. CDR3 DNA: TGCGCCAGCAGCCAAGCGTACGAGAATCAGCCCCAGCATTTT. It specifies CASSQAYENQPQHF.

The genes are TRBV29-1 and TRBJ2-2; possible D gene TRBD2, 5 bases. V gave up 4 bases and J gave up 6 bases, with 15 bases separating them. Per germline, CDR1 SQVTM and CDR2 ANQGSEA. The CDR3 contains 14 residues. CDR3 amino acids: CSVGFGVGAGELFF. CDR3 in DNA: TGCAGCGTTGGATTCGGGGTTGGGGCCGGGGAGCTGTTTTTT.

CDR3 protein: CASTQRDRAYNEQFF. DNA for the CDR3: TGCGCCAGCACGCAGAGGGACAGGGCCTACAATGAGCAGTTCTTC. The chain is built from TRBV10-2 and TRBJ2-1; TRBD1 matches at 9 bases. Germline trimming cut 7 bases from V and 2 bases from J; bases unmatched to any gene: 6. Germline CDR1 is WSHSY and CDR2 is SAAADI. The CDR3 has 15 amino acids.

The chain is built from TRBV4-2 and TRBJ1-2; D call uncertain. This CDR3 is 13 amino acids long. V was cut by 0 bases and J by 8 bases, with 10 bases left in between. CDR1 is LGHNA and CDR2 is YNFKEQ in the germline V gene. The CDR3 DNA is TGTGCCAGCAGCCAAGATCACTGGAGAGGCTACACCTTC. Translated: CASSQDHWRGYTF.

The chain joins TRBV27 to TRBJ2-5; 7 bases fit TRBD1. The V and J ends lost 5 bases and 0 bases, in that order; junction bases with no gene match: 3. CDR1 MNHEY and CDR2 SMNVEV come from the germline V gene (reference sequence). There are 14 residues in the CDR3. CDR3 protein: CASSGRGYQETQYF. Here the CDR3 DNA reads TGTGCCAGCAGTGGCAGGGGGTACCAAGAGACCCAGTACTTC.

The chain uses TRBV18 and TRBJ2-7, with D maybe TRBD1 (5 bases). CDR3 length equals 15 residues. From germline, CDR1 is KGHSH and CDR2 LQKENI. V was pared by 3 bases and J by 2 bases, with 14 bases between. The CDR3 coding sequence is TGTGCCAGCTCACCCACTGGACACCTTGCCTACGAGCAGTACGTC. It codes for CASSPTGHLAYEQYV.

This clone was recorded a few times. V and J are TRBV28 and TRBJ2-3; D may be TRBD1 (6 bases). The germline CDR1 and CDR2 sequences are MDHEN and SYDVKM. This CDR3 has 15 residues. V was clipped by 6 bases and J by 3 bases, with 16 bases between them. CDR3 loop: CASSSYRDGTDTQYF. CDR3 nucleotides: TGTGCCAGCAGCTCCTACAGGGACGGGACAGATACGCAGTATTTT.

This chain uses TRBV7-3 with TRBJ2-7; TRBD1 matches at 7 bases. The CDR3 has 14 amino acids. Per the germline V gene, CDR1 is SGHTA and CDR2 is FQGTGA. V lost 5 bases, J lost 2 bases, and 6 bases stayed unmatched. The CDR3 region has the DNA TGTGCCAGCAGCCCGGGACAGCCAGCCTACGAGCAGTACTTC. It translates to CASSPGQPAYEQYF.